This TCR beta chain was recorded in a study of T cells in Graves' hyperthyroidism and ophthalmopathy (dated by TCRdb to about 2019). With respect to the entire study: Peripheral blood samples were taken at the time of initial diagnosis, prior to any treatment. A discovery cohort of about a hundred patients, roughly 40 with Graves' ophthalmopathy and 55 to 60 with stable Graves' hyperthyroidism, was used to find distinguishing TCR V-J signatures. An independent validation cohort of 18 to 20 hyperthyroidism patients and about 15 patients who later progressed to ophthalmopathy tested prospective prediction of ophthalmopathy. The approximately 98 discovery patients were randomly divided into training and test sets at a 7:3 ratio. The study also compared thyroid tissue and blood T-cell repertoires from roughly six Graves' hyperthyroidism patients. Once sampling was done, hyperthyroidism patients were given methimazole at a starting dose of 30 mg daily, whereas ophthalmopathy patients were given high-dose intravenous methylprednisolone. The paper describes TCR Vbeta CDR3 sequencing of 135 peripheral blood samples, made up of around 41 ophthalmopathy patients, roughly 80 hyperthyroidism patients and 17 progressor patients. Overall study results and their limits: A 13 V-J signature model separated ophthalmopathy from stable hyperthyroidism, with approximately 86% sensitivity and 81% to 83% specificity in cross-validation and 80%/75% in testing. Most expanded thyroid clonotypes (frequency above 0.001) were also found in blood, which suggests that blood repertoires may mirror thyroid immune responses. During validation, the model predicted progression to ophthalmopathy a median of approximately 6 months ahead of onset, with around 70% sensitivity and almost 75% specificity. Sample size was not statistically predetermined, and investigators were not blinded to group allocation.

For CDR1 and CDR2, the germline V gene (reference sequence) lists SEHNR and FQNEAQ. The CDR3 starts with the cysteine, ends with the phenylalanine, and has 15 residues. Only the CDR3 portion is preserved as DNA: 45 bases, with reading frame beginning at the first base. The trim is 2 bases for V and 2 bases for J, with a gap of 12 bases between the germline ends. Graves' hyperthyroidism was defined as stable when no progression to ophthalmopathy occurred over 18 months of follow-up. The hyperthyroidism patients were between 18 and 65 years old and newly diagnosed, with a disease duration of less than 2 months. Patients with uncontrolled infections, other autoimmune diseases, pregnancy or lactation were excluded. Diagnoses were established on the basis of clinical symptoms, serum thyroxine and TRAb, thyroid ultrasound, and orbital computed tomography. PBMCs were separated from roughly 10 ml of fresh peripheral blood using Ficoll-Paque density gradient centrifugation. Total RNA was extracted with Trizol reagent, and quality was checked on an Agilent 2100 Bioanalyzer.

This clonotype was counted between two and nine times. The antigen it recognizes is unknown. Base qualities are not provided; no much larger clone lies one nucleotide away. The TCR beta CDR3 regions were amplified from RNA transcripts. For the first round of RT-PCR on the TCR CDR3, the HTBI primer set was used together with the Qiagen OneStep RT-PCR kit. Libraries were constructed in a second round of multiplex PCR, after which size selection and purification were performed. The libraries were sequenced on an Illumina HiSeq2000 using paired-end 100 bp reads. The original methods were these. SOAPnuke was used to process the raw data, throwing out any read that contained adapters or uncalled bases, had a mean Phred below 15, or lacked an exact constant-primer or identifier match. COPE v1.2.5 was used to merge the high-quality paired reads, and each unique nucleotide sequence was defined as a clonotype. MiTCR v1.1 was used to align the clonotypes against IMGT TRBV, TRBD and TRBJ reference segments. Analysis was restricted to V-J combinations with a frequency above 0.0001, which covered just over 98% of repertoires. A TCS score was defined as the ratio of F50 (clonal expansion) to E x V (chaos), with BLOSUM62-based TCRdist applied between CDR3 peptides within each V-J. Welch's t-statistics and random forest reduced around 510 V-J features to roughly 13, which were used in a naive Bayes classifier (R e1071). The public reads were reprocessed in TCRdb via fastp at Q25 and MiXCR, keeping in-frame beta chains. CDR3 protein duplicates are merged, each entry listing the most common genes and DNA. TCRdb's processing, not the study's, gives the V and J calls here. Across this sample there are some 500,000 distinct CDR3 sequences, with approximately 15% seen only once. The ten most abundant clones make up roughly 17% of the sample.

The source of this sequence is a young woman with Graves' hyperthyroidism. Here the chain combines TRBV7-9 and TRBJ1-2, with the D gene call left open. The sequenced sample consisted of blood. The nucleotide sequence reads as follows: TGTGCCAGCAGCTTAACCTCCCAGCGGAACTATGGCTACACCTTC. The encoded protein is CASSLTSQRNYGYTF.